What follows are 20 T cell receptor beta chains derived from one specimen sequenced in a study of T-cell reconstitution after alpha-beta-depleted transplantation in children. Researchers prepared the TCRbeta library using unique molecular identifiers, the study reports. A single record per CDR3 protein comes from TCRdb applying MiXCR to the PCR reads. The repertoire holds about 58,000 distinct CDR3 sequences, with roughly 46% as singletons. Material: PBMCs, mostly from graft donor cells, obtained 360 days after TCRalphabeta/CD19-depleted stem cell transplant. Receptors were obtained from a male patient younger than 18 who had a stem cell transplant for acute lymphoblastic leukemia, so the T cells may come from the graft donor.

This clonotype was picked up a small number of times. The CDR3 here is CASSQVLAGLSYNEQFF. The CDR3 nucleotides are TGCGCCAGCAGCCAAGTTTTAGCGGGCCTCTCCTACAATGAGCAGTTCTTC. The genes are TRBV4-1 and TRBJ2-1; 7 bases map to TRBD2. The CDR3 has 17 amino acids. J was trimmed by 0 bases and V by 1 base; bases with no gene match: 6. Germline V gene sequence: CDR1 MGHRA, CDR2 YSYEKL.

This clonotype was counted between two and nine times. The genes are TRBV28 and TRBJ2-1; 7 bases are a match to TRBD1. The germline V gene encodes CDR1 MDHEN and CDR2 SYDVKM. The CDR3 sequence is 16 residues long. The junction had 12 bases not matched to a gene; V was cut back by 8 bases and J by 2 bases. The CDR3 protein is CASGGQLLTTYNEQFF. The CDR3 DNA reads TGTGCCAGCGGGGGACAGCTACTTACCACCTACAATGAGCAGTTCTTC.

CDR3 sequence: CASSLGQVYQETQYF. In DNA form, the CDR3 reads TGTGCCAGCAGCTTGGGACAGGTCTACCAAGAGACCCAGTACTTC. The V call is TRBV5-6, the J call TRBJ2-5; D is possibly TRBD1 (6 bases). V lost 0 bases to trimming and J lost 0 bases, with 9 bases between them. CDR1 and CDR2 from the germline V gene are SGHDT and YYEEEE. This CDR3 contains 15 residues. Looking up the rest from reference TRBV5-6 and TRBJ2-5 gives the full variable domain: DAGVTQSPTHLIKTRGQQVTLRCSPKSGHDTVSWYQQALGQGPQFIFQYYEEEERQRGNFPDRFSGHQFPNYSSELNVNALLLGDSALYLCASSLGQVYQETQYFGPGTRLLVL.

The chain couples TRBV6-2 or TRBV6-3 to TRBJ2-2; 11 positions agree with TRBD2. The CDR3 totals 18 residues. V dropped 2 bases and J dropped 3; count of bases not matched to a gene: 8. Germline CDR1 reads MNHEY; CDR2 reads SVGEGT. The CDR3 bases are TGTGCCAGCAGTTACCGGACTGGGACTAGCGGCTACACCGGGGAGCTGTTTTTT. Translating gives CASSYRTGTSGYTGELFF.

This chain uses TRBV9 with TRBJ1-4; maybe TRBD1 (6 bases). The CDR3 loop spans 14 amino acids. Germline V gene data show CDR1 as SGDLS and CDR2 as YYNGEE. Between the trimmed V and J ends, which lost 4 bases and 4 bases, there was a span of 11 bases. The CDR3 DNA follows: TGTGCCAGCAGCTACAGGGACCGTAATGAAAAACTGTTTTTT. Translated: CASSYRDRNEKLFF. Based on the CDR3 plus reference TRBV9 and TRBJ1-4, the full variable domain is DSGVTQTPKHLITATGQRVTLRCSPRSGDLSVYWYQQSLDQGLQFLIQYYNGEERAKGNILERFSAQQFPDLHSELNLSSLELGDSALYFCASSYRDRNEKLFFGSGTQLSVL.

This sequence joins TRBV12-3 or TRBV12-4 and TRBJ2-4, with D perhaps matching TRBD1 (5 bases). Deletions cut 3 bases from V and 4 bases from J, with 10 bases between. The length of the CDR3 is 14 residues. CDR3 sequence: CASSFVRAKNIQYF. The DNA of the CDR3 is TGTGCCAGCAGTTTTGTCAGGGCTAAAAACATTCAGTACTTC.

This clonotype was picked up one time. The chain is built from TRBV12-3 or TRBV12-4 and TRBJ2-6, with D possibly being TRBD1 (5 bases). V gave up 2 bases and J gave up 2 bases, with 7 bases separating them. The CDR3 extends over 15 amino acids. Here the CDR3 DNA reads TGTGCCAGCAGTTTACAGGGTACTGGGGCCAACGTCCTGACTTTC. Amino acid sequence: CASSLQGTGANVLTF.

This clonotype was recorded a few times. The chain employs TRBV5-1 and TRBJ1-2; D is uncertain. Germline loops: CDR1 SGHRS, CDR2 YFSETQ. This CDR3 has 13 amino acids. V gave up 5 bases and J gave up 0 bases, with 8 bases separating them. CDR3 nucleotide sequence: TGCGCCAGCAGTTTCGAATCTAACTATGGCTACACCTTC. Its translation: CASSFESNYGYTF. Combining the CDR3 with reference TRBV5-1 and TRBJ1-2 gives the whole variable domain KAGVTQTPRYLIKTRGQQVTLSCSPISGHRSVSWYQQTPGQGLQFLFEYFSETQRNKGNFPGRFSGRQFSNSRSEMNVSTLELGDSALYLCASSFESNYGYTFGSGTRLTVV.

About this clonotype: At one of its ends the junction is not consistent with the germline gene, which may arise from a read error. The CDR3 DNA sequence: TGCGCCAGCAGGCAAGAGGGGGACGGTAATGAGCAGTTCTTC. Residues: CASRQEGDGNEQFF. V usage is TRBV4-1 and J usage is TRBJ2-1; maybe TRBD1 (6 bases). The CDR3 totals 14 residues. Per germline, CDR1 MGHRA and CDR2 YSYEKL.

This clonotype came up many times. J is TRBJ2-1 and V is TRBV4-1, with D maybe TRBD2 (6 bases). With 0 bases removed from V and 5 bases from J, the gap between germline ends came to 14 bases. The germline gives CDR1 MGHRA, CDR2 YSYEKL. The CDR3 is 16 residues long. CDR3 residues: CASSQDETGADNEQFF. CDR3 in DNA: TGCGCCAGCAGCCAAGATGAAACGGGAGCGGACAATGAGCAGTTCTTC.

This chain uses TRBV7-3 with TRBJ2-3, with D unresolved. CDR1 and CDR2 from the germline V gene are SGHTA and FQGTGA. This CDR3 has 13 amino acids. V lost 4 bases, J lost 2 bases, and 7 bases lay in between. The CDR3 nucleotides are TGTGCCAGCAGCTATGTCGTCACAGATACGCAGTATTTT. Encoded protein: CASSYVVTDTQYF.

V gene TRBV29-1 combines with J gene TRBJ2-4, with D perhaps being TRBD1 or TRBD2 (5 bases each). CDR3 length: 14 residues. From germline, CDR1 is SQVTM and CDR2 ANQGSEA. V lost 4 bases and J 7 bases, leaving 17 bases between the germline ends. The CDR3 reads CSVVGTSEGNIQYF. CDR3 nucleotide sequence: TGCAGCGTTGTCGGGACCTCTGAGGGGAACATTCAGTACTTC.

The table lists this clonotype with a few counts. This chain links TRBV11-2 with TRBJ2-1; D uncertain. V was trimmed by 5 bases and J by 5 bases, leaving 7 bases between them. Germline V lookup: CDR1 SGHAT, CDR2 FQNNGV. The CDR3 runs to 12 residues. The chain's CDR3 is CASSHPNNEQFF. The DNA of the CDR3 is TGTGCCAGCAGCCACCCCAACAATGAGCAGTTCTTC.

The J gene is TRBJ1-5, the V gene TRBV12-3 or TRBV12-4; D uncertain. Trimming removed 7 bases from V and 1 base from J, with 11 bases in between. The CDR3 is 14 residues long. CDR3 protein: CASTHTASNQPQHF. Here the CDR3 DNA reads TGTGCCAGCACTCACACGGCGAGCAATCAGCCCCAGCATTTT.

This clonotype occurred a few times. The chain joins TRBV14 to TRBJ2-2; 12 nucleotides match TRBD2. This CDR3 is built from 15 residues. Trimming took 5 bases from V and 7 from J; bases not matched to a gene: 5. The germline gives CDR1 SGHDN, CDR2 FVKESK. CDR3 protein: CASSSGLAGYGELFF. For the CDR3, the DNA is TGTGCCAGCAGCTCGGGACTAGCGGGCTACGGGGAGCTGTTTTTT.

This clonotype was picked up a small number of times. This rearrangement joins TRBV29-1 to TRBJ1-1; no reliable D call. The CDR3 totals 11 residues. Trimming took 4 bases from V and 8 from J, leaving 11 bases between them. Germline CDR1 reads SQVTM; CDR2 reads ANQGSEA. The CDR3 loop reads CSVVKWEEAFF. For the CDR3, the DNA is TGCAGCGTTGTTAAGTGGGAGGAAGCTTTCTTT.

V and J are TRBV7-8 and TRBJ1-5; 7 bases agree with TRBD1. This CDR3 region has 15 residues. V shed 3 bases, J shed 3 bases, and the junction held 5 bases outside the gene matches. The germline V gene encodes CDR1 SGHVS and CDR2 FQNEAQ. The CDR3 is CASSFRGQFNQPQHF. For the CDR3, the DNA is TGTGCCAGCAGCTTCCGGGGACAGTTCAATCAGCCCCAGCATTTT.

This clonotype was recorded once. This chain connects TRBV3-1 to TRBJ2-1; D is ambiguous. This CDR3 has 14 residues. The germline CDR1 and CDR2 sequences are LGHDT and YNNKEL (reference sequence). V dropped 4 bases and J dropped 6 bases, with 13 bases sitting between them. This chain's CDR3 is CASSPYSVGNEQFF. In DNA form, the CDR3 reads TGTGCCAGCAGCCCCTACTCTGTGGGCAATGAGCAGTTCTTC.

In DNA, the CDR3 is TGCAGCGTTGAATTGGGGTTCAATCAGCCCCAGCATTTT. Translation: CSVELGFNQPQHF. V is TRBV29-1 and J is TRBJ1-5; D is undetermined. Deletions cut 2 bases from V and 3 bases from J, with 8 bases between. The CDR3 runs to 13 residues. Germline assignment: CDR1 SQVTM and CDR2 ANQGSEA.

The table lists this clonotype with a few counts. The chain links TRBV12-3 or TRBV12-4 to TRBJ2-3, with 7 bases identical to TRBD1. This CDR3 is 16 amino acids long. The trim removed 2 bases at V and 3 bases at J, leaving 8 bases unmatched. Here the CDR3 reads CASSLQSNRGTDTQYF. In DNA, the CDR3 is TGTGCCAGCAGTTTACAGTCGAACAGGGGAACAGATACGCAGTATTTT.